Listed here is a single T cell receptor beta chain. The antigen it binds to is not known. No per-base quality is available; no much larger clone lies one base away. The data originate from a study of immune evolution from preneoplasia to lung adenocarcinoma (TCRdb year 2021). Context from the whole study: HLA loss of heterozygosity was found in less than 8% of AIS, about 16% of MIA and about 32% of ADC lesions, and in no AAH lesions. The study used immune gene expression, TCR sequencing and multiplex immunofluorescence to profile the immune contexture of lung adenocarcinoma precursors and invasive adenocarcinoma. Resected precursor lesions (AAH, AIS, MIA) and invasive adenocarcinomas were each compared against paired morphologically normal lung tissue. The sample size was set by how many specimens were available, not by a prior power calculation. The immune data were integrated with whole exome sequencing and methylation data from the same cohort of nodules. In total, the cohort included 45 to 65 patients with pulmonary nodules, all of whom underwent surgical resection. TCR sequencing data came from 51 patients. The study reported that about 100 samples were used for TCR sequencing. POLYSOLVER was used to infer Class I HLA alleles from exome data, while LOHHLA was used to detect allele-specific HLA loss.

Overall results and qualifications from the work: The findings rested on association rather than direct causation, and larger cohorts with long-term follow-up and longitudinal biopsies were considered necessary. Because every patient came from Japan and China, how well the results apply to Western populations was uncertain. The highest T cell clonality was observed in KRAS-mutant nodules compared with EGFR-mutant or double wild-type lesions. Clonality was highest in normal lung, while later-stage lesions appeared to have lower clonality but higher T cell density and diversity. The highest top T cell clone frequencies were observed in normal lung, and a progressive decrease in top T cell clone frequencies appeared to occur from AAH through AIS, MIA and invasive adenocarcinoma.

Patients underwent resection in Japan or China between the mid-2010s and the late 2010s. The histologic diagnosis of each case was independently confirmed on H&E slides by two lung cancer pathologists. For nucleic acid extraction, premalignant or tumor cells were enriched by macro-dissection following pathologic assessment. DNA was isolated from FFPE tissue using the AllPrep DNA/RNA FFPE Kit. V and J are truncated by 0 bases and 6 bases respectively, leaving an intervening sequence of 14 bases. For CDR1 and CDR2, the germline V gene (reference sequence) lists SEHNR and FQNEAQ. Taken from cysteine to phenylalanine, the CDR3 has 16 residues. Of the read, only the CDR3 DNA is kept; its 48 bases are in frame from base 1. The immunoSEQ hsTCRbeta Kit was used to sequence TCR beta CDR3 regions from DNA. The authors processed their data as follows. The ImmunoSEQ Analyzer was used to analyse the TCR sequencing data. T cell clonality was calculated on productive rearrangements as 1 minus Pielou's evenness. T cell diversity was measured with the inverse Simpson index on productive templates. T cell density was defined as TCR beta template counts normalized to usable DNA, with usable DNA estimated by amplification and sequencing of housekeeping genes. TCR metrics were compared across histologic stages using two-sided Kruskal-Wallis tests. Not all clones reach the TCRdb copy of this immuneACCESS table, which keeps in-frame sequences only. Checked studies attribute under half of the gap to unresolved V genes and leave the rest unexplained. V, J and clone size are those of that table, while D and trimming were read from the DNA. The sample table records some 5,000 clones; approximately 78% of these occur just once. The ten largest account for approximately 8% of the sample.

The TCR comes from a person aged 65 to 85 with lung adenocarcinoma. The specimen sequenced was FFPE lung adenocarcinoma in situ tissue. The cell subset or site label here, explained by the study, means: preinvasive adenocarcinoma in situ (AIS). In this chain, TRBV7-9 is recombined with TRBJ1-4; no D segment can be confidently identified. The DNA is as follows: TGTGCCAGCAGCTTAGCGCTCGGGAGCGGGTATGAAAAACTGTTTTTT. Its coded protein is CASSLALGSGYEKLFF. With the portions outside the CDR3 filled from the reference TRBV7-9 and TRBJ1-4 genes, the complete variable region becomes DTGVSQNPRHKITKRGQNVTFRCDPISEHNRLYWYRQTLGQGPEFLTYFQNEAQLEKSRLLSDRFSAERPKGSFSTLEIQRTEQGDSAMYLCASSLALGSGYEKLFFGSGTQLSVL.